These 10 T cell receptor beta chains came from one sample sequenced in a study of shared clonotypes between healthy human individuals (dated by TCRdb to between 2020 and 2021). The library was obtained by the immunoSEQ multiplex PCR assay. In TCRdb, the immuneACCESS table is reduced to in-frame sequences with V and J assigned. These tables do not hold every clone; where another copy was compared, an unresolved V gene accounts for under half, and the others remain unexplained. Recorded for this sample are a few million clones; more than 80% of them occurred a single time. The ten largest clones represent over 0.12% of the sample. Material: naive CD4+ T cells sorted from blood. The cell subset or site label on this specimen signifies: CD45RA+ positively selected. The receptors derive from a young man in good health.

The chain has TRBV6-5 and TRBJ1-2; no clear D gene. Germline CDR1 and CDR2: MNHEY and SVGAGI. Trimming stripped 2 bases from V and 4 bases from J, with 14 bases between. There are 15 residues in the CDR3. The CDR3 spells CASSYKSPAGYGYTF. The CDR3 bases are TGTGCCAGCAGTTACAAGAGCCCGGCCGGCTATGGCTACACCTTC.

V and J are TRBV6-5 and TRBJ2-3, with TRBD2 identical over 12 bases. There are 16 residues in the CDR3. The junction had 4 bases not matched to a gene; V was cut back by 4 bases and J by 2 bases. Germline loops: CDR1 MNHEY, CDR2 SVGAGI. CDR3 amino acids: CASSSLAGGYTDTQYF. DNA for the CDR3: TGTGCCAGCAGTTCCCTAGCGGGGGGGTACACAGATACGCAGTATTTT.

This clone has more than one count but fewer than ten. The J gene is TRBJ1-5, the V gene TRBV7-7; TRBD1 matches 7 bases. The germline V gene encodes CDR1 SSHAT and CDR2 FNYEAQ (reference sequence). The CDR3 length is 13 residues. DNA for the CDR3: TGTGCTAGCGGGGGACAGCACAATCAGCCCCAGCATTTT. Its translation is CASGGQHNQPQHF.

The chain uses TRBV6-5 and TRBJ1-1; D is undetermined. The V and J ends lost 6 bases and 6 bases respectively, with 14 bases between them. The V gene's germline CDR1 is MNHEY and CDR2 SVGAGI. The CDR3 length is 13 residues. In DNA, the CDR3 is TGTGCCAGCAGCGGACCCCGGCGGGCTGAAGCTTTCTTT. Translating it yields CASSGPRRAEAFF.

The chain recombines TRBV7-2 with TRBJ2-7, with TRBD2 matching 8 bases. CDR3 length: 15 residues. Germline CDR1 reads SGHTA; CDR2 reads FQGNSA. Trimming cost V 5 bases and J 2 bases; bases outside gene matches: 8. Here the CDR3 reads CASSAAGTSTYEQYF. In nucleotides, the CDR3 is TGTGCCAGCAGCGCTGCCGGGACTAGTACCTACGAGCAGTACTTC.

The rearrangement uses TRBV6-6 and TRBJ2-4; the D gene is possibly TRBD2 (5 bases). CDR3 length: 14 residues. Germline CDR1 is MNHNY and CDR2 is SVGAGI (reference sequence). The germline V and J ends were trimmed by 7 bases and 1 base, with 11 bases remaining between them. The CDR3 reads CASNGPGAKNIQYF. CDR3 nucleotide sequence: TGTGCCAGCAACGGCCCGGGGGCCAAAAACATTCAGTACTTC.

CDR3 sequence reads: CASSPDRGRDYTF. The DNA of the CDR3 is TGTGCCAGCTCACCTGATAGGGGGAGAGACTACACCTTC. V usage is TRBV18 and J usage is TRBJ1-2; a possible D gene is TRBD1 (6 bases). V was trimmed by 3 bases and J by 10 bases, leaving 15 bases between them. This CDR3 is built from 13 residues. In germline, CDR1 is KGHSH, CDR2 LQKENI.

This chain uses TRBV27 with TRBJ2-3; 8 bases agree with TRBD1. CDR1 MNHEY and CDR2 SMNVEV come from the germline V gene (reference sequence). V lost 0 bases, J lost 10 bases, and 12 bases stayed unmatched. The CDR3 sequence is 16 residues long. The CDR3 region is CASSLSVRGPLGPQYF. CDR3 in DNA: TGTGCCAGCAGTTTATCGGTCAGGGGGCCGCTTGGTCCGCAGTATTTT.

The chain couples TRBV5-4 to TRBJ2-1; no firm D call. The ends were cut back, 2 bases at V and 0 bases at J, with 6 bases in the middle. The V gene's germline CDR1 is SGHNT and CDR2 YYREEE (reference sequence). The CDR3 runs to 14 residues. Here the CDR3 DNA reads TGTGCCAGCAGCTTCTACAACTCCTACAATGAGCAGTTCTTC. Translated, it gives CASSFYNSYNEQFF.

The chain joins TRBV29-1 to TRBJ2-5; perhaps TRBD2 as D (5 bases). Germline CDR1 reads SQVTM; CDR2 reads ANQGSEA. The CDR3 is 12 amino acids. The V gene lost 2 bases and the J gene lost 11 bases, with 15 bases spanning the gap. CDR3: CSVEKQPGGQYF. The CDR3 DNA follows: TGCAGCGTTGAAAAACAGCCAGGCGGGCAGTACTTC.